One TCR beta chain is described in this entry. PCR primers comprised 60 Vbeta and 13 Jbeta primers. Using immunoSEQ multiplex PCR, the repertoire was profiled, and TCRdb retains in-frame clones only, with some absent. Of about 220,000 clones detected, approximately 88% appear once; the ten largest clones hold roughly 0.71%. The data originate from a study of cytomegalovirus exposure and HLA in healthy donors. Trimming stripped 1 base from V and 4 bases from J, with 17 bases between. CDR1 and CDR2 from the germline V gene are SNHLY and FYNNEI. This CDR3 has 16 amino acids. V and J are TRBV2 and TRBJ2-7; D might be TRBD1 (7 bases). Sequenced sample: PBMCs. The receptor's source is a boy aged 2 to 9 in good health and CMV-seronegative. The CDR3 region has the DNA TGTGCCAGCAGTGAAGTGGGGGGACAGAAATTTTACGAGCAGTACTTC. The encoded protein is CASSEVGGQKFYEQYF.